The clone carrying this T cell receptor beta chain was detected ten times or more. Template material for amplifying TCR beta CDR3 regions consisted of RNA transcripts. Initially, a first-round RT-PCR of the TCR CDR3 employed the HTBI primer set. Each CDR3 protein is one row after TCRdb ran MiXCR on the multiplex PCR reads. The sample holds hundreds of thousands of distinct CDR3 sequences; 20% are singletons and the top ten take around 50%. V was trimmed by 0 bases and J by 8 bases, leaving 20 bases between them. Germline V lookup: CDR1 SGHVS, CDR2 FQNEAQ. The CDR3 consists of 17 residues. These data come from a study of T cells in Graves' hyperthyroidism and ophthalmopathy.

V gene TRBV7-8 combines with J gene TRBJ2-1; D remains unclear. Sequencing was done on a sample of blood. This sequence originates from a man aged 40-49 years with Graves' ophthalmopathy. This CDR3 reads CASSLASVSWFLDEQFF. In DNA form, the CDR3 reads TGTGCCAGCAGCTTAGCGTCAGTTAGCTGGTTCTTAGATGAGCAGTTCTTC.